This entry is about one TCR beta chain. This entry belongs to a study of Ad26.COV2.S vaccination and SARS-CoV-2 variants. The data were produced by immunoSEQ multiplex PCR, yet TCRdb's version contains in-frame clones alone and is incomplete. The table records roughly 680,000 clones, about 89% of them present only once. Treatment noted: about 20 received Ad26.COV2.S at low or high dose, single or two shots; about 5 received placebo; per-sample allocation not given. Collection of samples fell on day 63 after the first vaccine or placebo injection. The sequence derives from a person aged 18 to 59 who received the Ad26.COV2.S COVID-19 vaccine or a placebo. This sample comprised peripheral blood, obtained in a trial of Ad26.COV2.S vaccine versus placebo.

The CDR3 region has the DNA TGTGCCAGCAGTTACAGGGGCGAGTACTCACCCCTCCACTTT. Protein product: CASSYRGEYSPLHF. The chain carries TRBV27 and TRBJ1-6, with 7 bases matching TRBD1. CDR1 is MNHEY, CDR2 SMNVEV, per germline (reference sequence). This CDR3 region has 14 residues. J gave up 10 bases and V 4 bases, and 7 bases lay outside the gene matches.